The present entry profiles one T cell receptor beta chain with its context. This entry belongs to a study of human T cells and chemical hapten exposure. Study-level information: An approximately 2 cm by approximately 2 cm inner upper arm patch received 2% DPC for sensitization. Small pooled library volume differences mainly caused per-sample TCR yield variation.

The germline V and J ends were trimmed by 5 bases and 4 bases, with 14 bases remaining between them. The CDR3 is 14 residues long. Germline loops: CDR1 SEHNR, CDR2 FQNEAQ (reference sequence). Noted time point: pre-sensitization, week 0. The treatment here: therapeutic diphenylcyclopropenone sensitization with weekly scalp DPC. Blood draws preceded each patch test application. Single cDNA molecules in the library carried unique molecular identifiers attached during preparation. Using its own MiXCR run on the RACE reads, TCRdb lists one record per CDR3 protein. The sample shows under 300,000 distinct CDR3 sequences, about 7.7% of them seen only once.

The TCR originated in a man aged 18 to 30 with alopecia areata. Some clones in this sample may be carry-over from other donors' samples. The starting material was whole blood, obtained in connection with sensitization to the hapten diphenylcyclopropenone (DPC). V gene TRBV7-9 combines with J gene TRBJ1-2, with D hard to call. The CDR3, as DNA: TGTGCCAGCAGCCCCCTGACTGAGTCCTATGGCTACACCTTC. Its protein is CASSPLTESYGYTF.